The 2 T cell receptor beta chains in this list originate from one sample, sequenced in a study of shared clonotypes between healthy human individuals. TCRdb's copy holds only in-frame clones and misses some; the assay was immunoSEQ multiplex PCR. The sample consists of roughly 500,000 clones, about 84% of them appearing once. Sample: PBMCs. Every receptor here comes from a woman aged 40 to 50 in good health. Some clones in this sample may be carry-over from other donors' samples.

Worth noting for this clone: A far larger clone is off by one base, so a read error is likely. Since the CDR3 does not end with the conserved phenylalanine or tryptophan, this likely comes from a read error. The chain is built from TRBV10-1 and TRBJ2-7; 7 bases fit TRBD2. Per the germline V gene, CDR1 is WNHNN and CDR2 is SYGVQD (reference sequence). The CDR3 contains 14 residues. J was trimmed by 6 bases and V by 4 bases; bases with no gene match: 9. CDR3: CASSGSGGLGEQYL. CDR3 DNA: TGCGCCAGCAGTGGGTCGGGAGGCCTCGGCGAGCAGTACTTA.

Details on this clone: Other nucleotide sequences in the sample specify the same CDR3. This sequence joins TRBV11-2 and TRBJ1-1; 10 nucleotides align to TRBD1. CDR3 length: 13 amino acids. Trimming removed 1 base from V and 11 bases from J; junction bases left unmatched: 4. The germline V gene encodes CDR1 SGHAT and CDR2 FQNNGV. The CDR3 coding sequence is TGTGCCAGCAGCTTAGCAGGACAGGGGGAGGCTTTCTTT. It encodes CASSLAGQGEAFF.